This T cell receptor (beta chain) was sequenced during a study of T cells in Graves' hyperthyroidism and ophthalmopathy. Study-wide points: Most clonotypes that expanded in the thyroid above 0.001 also showed up in blood.

Those with hyperthyroidism were 18 to 65 years old, newly diagnosed, and ill for under 2 months. Orbital computed tomography and thyroid ultrasound, together with serum TRAb and thyroxine and clinical symptoms, were used for diagnoses. Amplified TCR beta CDR3 regions came from RNA transcripts. Primed by the HTBI set, a first-round RT-PCR was run on the TCR CDR3. In TCRdb, the multiplex PCR reads were re-called with MiXCR into one record per CDR3 protein. The table shows fewer than 700,000 distinct CDR3 sequences, with 16% occurring only once. Trimming shortened V by 0 bases and J by 2 bases, and 14 bases separated the two germline ends. The CDR3 extends over 17 amino acids. Germline CDR1 reads MGHRA; CDR2 reads YSYEKL. The table lists this clonotype with a few counts. Its antigen is still unknown.

The source is a woman younger than 45 with Graves' hyperthyroidism. The genes are TRBV4-1 and TRBJ2-1; D is perhaps TRBD2 (5 bases). Sequencing was done on a sample of blood. The CDR3 coding sequence is TGCGCCAGCAGCCAAGACCCTCAGCGGCGGACCTACAATGAGCAGTTCTTC. Protein: CASSQDPQRRTYNEQFF.